The following is a T cell receptor beta chain sequence with its context. This CDR3 is built from 14 residues. From germline, CDR1 is MNHNS and CDR2 SASEGT. V was cut by 2 bases and J by 5 bases, with 12 bases left in between. This sample is part of a study of blood T cells in healthy people across ages. Using a J-beta primer mix together with a sample-barcoded 5' primer, a second PCR was run for roughly 7 to 11 cycles. TCRdb analysed the 5' RACE reads with MiXCR anew, one entry per CDR3 protein. The repertoire consists of under 1 million distinct CDR3 sequences, with more than 40% occurring once and the leading ten covering roughly 19%.

The clonotype was recovered from a man between 60 and 75 years old in good health. The chain couples TRBV6-1 to TRBJ2-5; D might be TRBD1 (6 bases). Material for sequencing was blood. CDR3 nucleotides: TGTGCCAGCAGTGAATTACAGGGTCGGGAGACCCAGTACTTC. Translating it yields CASSELQGRETQYF.